This T cell receptor (beta chain) was observed in a study of shared clonotypes between healthy human individuals (dated by TCRdb to about 2020). For the study in its entirety: The cohort comprised two women and a few men aged 18 to 49 years. Per donor, leukapheresis produced somewhere between about 0.85 and 9.5 billion PBMCs. The study deeply sequenced blood TCR repertoires of several healthy adults to estimate repertoire size and the extent of clonotype sharing between individuals. Libraries were prepared and TCR repertoires were sequenced by different laboratories using diverse techniques, in order to increase sequencing depth and limit assay-specific biases.

Donors were healthy HIV-negative adults with no recently reported acute infections or vaccinations. Every donor was a Caucasian adult living in Nashville, Tennessee, USA. For unsorted samples, about 90 million PBMCs were counted and genomic DNA was extracted with the QIAamp DNA Blood Mini kit. Blood was collected by leukapheresis, and PBMCs were isolated by Ficoll-Histopaque density gradient centrifugation and then cryopreserved in liquid nitrogen vapor phase. Using the deep immunoSEQ assay, multiplex PCR amplified TCR CDR3 regions from genomic DNA. Genomic DNA extracted from each cell subset was distributed evenly over all wells of several immunoSEQ 96-well plates, and each plate served as one replicate. For unsorted PBMC, each replicate PCR was loaded with approximately 0.3 ug genomic DNA, equivalent to about 30,000 T cell genomes. Genomic DNA from unsorted PBMC was sequenced over ten immunoSEQ deep assay plates. The purified libraries were quantified using a Qubit 3.0 fluorometer, sized with a Bioanalyzer 2100, and then quantified again using the KAPA Library Quantification kit. A separate single-read 150-cycle Illumina NextSeq 550 flow cell was used to sequence each immunoSEQ 96-well plate. The study's own analysis went as follows. Because only junctional sequences without quality scores were contained in the immunoSEQ output, filtering matching that applied to full-length reads could not be performed. Sequences were annotated with PyIR, a Python wrapper for IgBLAST v1.9, and V/J genes and CDR3 were assigned using IMGT germline references. Reads were removed for weak V/J assignments (E-value above 1e-6), missing CDR3, stop codons, out-of-frame junctions, or ambiguous translated residues. A V3J clonotype was defined by an identical inferred V gene, J gene, and CDR3 amino acid sequence. Percentage overlap between repertoires was computed as shared unique clonotypes divided by the size of the smaller repertoire. Repertoire richness was assessed with RTK rarefaction, the Chao1 estimator, and Recon v2.1 estimates of unobserved clonotypes. TCRdb holds this immuneACCESS table with in-frame rearrangements only. Some clones are missing; in checked studies, unresolved V genes explain under half, and the rest has no known cause. V, J and clone size were drawn from that table, and D and trimming were deduced from the DNA. Present in this sample are about 470,000 clones, about 76% of which were seen just once. The ten largest clonotypes hold less than 15% of the sample.

Its CDR3 holds 14 amino acids, cysteine through phenylalanine. Only the CDR3 portion is preserved as DNA: 42 bases, with reading frame beginning at the first base. The germline V gene sets CDR1 to MNHNS and CDR2 to SASEGT. Cut back by 0 bases and 2 bases, the V and J ends lie 6 bases apart. As concerns this clone: No cognate antigen has been identified for it. No clone much larger than this one lies a single base away; base qualities are absent. Other DNA sequences from this sample encode an identical CDR3 as well.

Overall study results and their limits: Because the study included a small number of donors, the genetic and exposure-history diversity represented was limited. Only blood was sampled, and tissue TCR repertoires likely differ from those in blood. Based on pairwise subsampling, the degree of clonotype sharing among donors was expected to be affected by sequencing depth.

The chain employs TRBV6-1 and TRBJ2-3, with no confidently assigned D gene. The source material was PBMCs. The sequence came from a woman aged 40-49 years in good health. Some clones in this sample may be carry-over from other donors' samples. The CDR3 protein sequence reads: CASSEAGLTDTQYF. DNA sequence: TGTGCCAGCAGTGAAGCGGGTCTCACAGATACGCAGTATTTT.